A single sample is the source of the 24 T cell receptor beta chains below, sequenced in a study of human T cells and chemical hapten exposure. TCRdb reprocessed the RACE reads with MiXCR, giving one entry per CDR3 protein. The sample holds some 46,000 distinct CDR3 sequences; about 4.5% are singletons and the top ten take 1.5% to 2%. Time point defined: healthy volunteer bleed at 2 weeks. RNA extraction used unfractionated whole blood as the source of total RNA. The sample comprised whole blood. The receptors stem from a female donor in good health. Some clones in this sample may be carry-over from other donors' samples.

This clonotype was seen many times. This chain connects TRBV6-1 to TRBJ2-6, with D possibly matching TRBD1 (6 bases). Germline values: CDR1 MNHNS, CDR2 SASEGT. Trimming left V 0 bases short and J 0 bases short, with 12 bases between. This CDR3 spans 18 amino acids. The chain's CDR3 is CASSEAPGHRSGANVLTF. The CDR3 DNA sequence: TGTGCCAGCAGTGAAGCCCCGGGACATCGCTCTGGGGCCAACGTCCTGACTTTC.

As to this clonotype: A read error may explain this, as a much larger clone is one base away. The chain carries TRBV6-6 and TRBJ1-6; weak D call: TRBD1 (5 bases). Per germline, CDR1 MNHNY and CDR2 SVGAGI (reference sequence). The CDR3 runs 13 residues. With 2 bases removed from V and 18 bases from J, the gap between germline ends came to 17 bases. The CDR3 sequence: CASSYEGAGVCHF. DNA of the CDR3: TGTGCCAGCAGTTACGAAGGGGCCGGGGTATGCCACTTT.

At least ten counts were recorded for this clonotype. The chain has TRBV6-6 and TRBJ1-4; tentatively, D is TRBD1 (5 bases). The CDR3 totals 11 residues. The germline gives CDR1 MNHNY, CDR2 SVGAGI (reference sequence). The V end was cut by 10 bases, the J end by 8 bases, with 11 bases between. CDR3 DNA: TGTGCCACGGGATGGGGCGAAAAACTGTTTTTT. It yields the protein CATGWGEKLFF.

In this sample, this clonotype turned up many times. The chain has TRBV28 and TRBJ2-7; a possible D gene is TRBD2 (5 bases). From germline, CDR1 is MDHEN and CDR2 SYDVKM. V lost 7 bases and J 0 bases, leaving 13 bases between the germline ends. CDR3 length: 14 amino acids. The CDR3 nucleotides read TGTGCCAGCACCCGGTTCGGGGACTCCTACGAGCAGTACTTC. The encoded protein is CASTRFGDSYEQYF.

V and J are TRBV12-3 or TRBV12-4 and TRBJ2-3, with D maybe TRBD1 (6 bases). The V and J ends lost 6 bases and 9 bases respectively, with 31 bases between them. The CDR3 runs to 18 residues. This CDR3 reads CASSPDRIYGPIDETQYF. CDR3 DNA: TGTGCCAGCAGCCCCGACAGGATCTACGGCCCCATAGATGAAACGCAGTATTTT.

This clonotype was observed a handful of times. The gene calls are TRBV2 and TRBJ2-7, with 8 nucleotides matching TRBD2. The V gene's germline CDR1 is SNHLY and CDR2 FYNNEI. With 2 bases clipped from V and 7 bases from J, the junction kept 10 bases outside the gene matches. The CDR3 is 15 residues long. The CDR3 DNA reads TGTGCCAGCAGTGAATCGATAGCGGGGTTGGCAGAGCAGTACTTC. It encodes CASSESIAGLAEQYF.

The chain carries TRBV3-1 and TRBJ1-1; a possible D gene is TRBD1 (6 bases). CDR3 length equals 15 residues. Germline V gives CDR1 LGHDT, CDR2 YNNKEL (reference sequence). The ends were cut back, 0 bases at V and 4 bases at J, with 12 bases in the middle. The CDR3 DNA follows: TGTGCCAGCAGCCAAGACCCCGCAGGGGTCACTGAAGCTTTCTTT. It translates to CASSQDPAGVTEAFF.

Many counts were recorded for this clonotype. This sequence joins TRBV2 and TRBJ2-5; no firm D call. Trimming removed 7 bases from V and 0 bases from J, with 12 bases in between. The germline V gene has CDR1 SNHLY and CDR2 FYNNEI. The CDR3 loop spans 14 amino acids. The chain's CDR3 is CASTRNYNQETQYF. In DNA form, the CDR3 reads TGTGCCAGCACAAGGAACTATAACCAAGAGACCCAGTACTTC.

This clonotype was counted at least ten times. This chain uses TRBV20-1 with TRBJ2-3; the D gene is possibly TRBD1 (6 bases). The CDR3 spans 15 residues. CDR1 is DFQATT and CDR2 is SNEGSKA in the germline V gene (reference sequence). V was cut by 7 bases and J by 3 bases, with 20 bases left in between. CDR3 DNA: TGCAGTGTCACCGGCGGACAGATCGGGACAGATACGCAGTATTTT. This gives the protein CSVTGGQIGTDTQYF.

This clonotype was found many times. CDR3 protein: CASSVDRAQPQHF. CDR3 bases: TGTGCCAGCAGCGTCGACAGGGCTCAGCCCCAGCATTTT. The chain combines TRBV5-4 with TRBJ1-5, with 7 bases fitting TRBD1. The CDR3 runs to 13 residues. From germline, CDR1 is SGHNT and CDR2 YYREEE (reference sequence). V was clipped by 4 bases and J by 6 bases; unmatched bases: 4.

This clonotype has a count of ten or more. This sequence joins TRBV10-3 and TRBJ2-1; D unclear. V lost 0 bases, J lost 10 bases, and 16 bases lay in between. The CDR3 length is 15 residues. CDR1 ENHRY and CDR2 SYGVKD come from the germline V gene. CDR3 nucleotide sequence: TGTGCCATCAGTGAGTCGATTGGCGGCGAGATAGAGCAGTTCTTC. This encodes CAISESIGGEIEQFF.

The chain links TRBV7-2 to TRBJ2-7; D is tentatively TRBD1 or TRBD2 (6 bases each). V lost 5 bases to trimming and J lost 2 bases, with 13 bases between them. Germline V gene sequence: CDR1 SGHTA, CDR2 FQGNSA. The CDR3 is made up of 14 amino acids. This chain's CDR3 is CASSLRGPPYEQYF. The CDR3 DNA reads TGTGCCAGCAGCCTCCGGGGGCCCCCCTACGAGCAGTACTTC.

This clonotype was seen many times. This rearrangement joins TRBV5-5 to TRBJ2-3; D possibly corresponds to TRBD1 (6 bases). V dropped 4 bases and J dropped 3 bases, with 12 bases sitting between them. Germline CDR1 is SGHKS and CDR2 is YYEKEE (reference sequence). There are 14 residues in the CDR3. The CDR3 here is CASSTGRRTDTQYF. The CDR3 DNA sequence: TGTGCCAGCAGCACAGGGCGTCGAACAGATACGCAGTATTTT.

This clonotype has at least ten counts. The chain has TRBV29-1 and TRBJ2-5; D is ambiguous. With 2 bases removed from V and 1 base from J, the gap between germline ends came to 11 bases. The CDR3 has 14 residues. The V gene's germline CDR1 is SQVTM and CDR2 ANQGSEA. In DNA form, the CDR3 reads TGCAGCGTTGAACCCCGGCCCCCCCAAGAGACCCAGTACTTC. This gives the protein CSVEPRPPQETQYF.

There are a few counts of this clonotype. The chain uses TRBV6-6 and TRBJ1-4; no reliable D call. Germline CDR1 is MNHNY and CDR2 is SVGAGI (reference sequence). V lost 0 bases, J lost 8 bases, and 7 bases lay in between. This CDR3 comprises 13 residues. The CDR3 DNA sequence: TGTGCCAGCAGTTACTCGCGCCTCGAAAAACTGTTTTTT. Its translation: CASSYSRLEKLFF.

This clonotype was seen at least ten times. The V call is TRBV7-2, the J call TRBJ2-2; 7 bases line up with TRBD1. Germline V gives CDR1 SGHTA, CDR2 FQGNSA. The CDR3 is 16 residues long. V was pared by 5 bases and J by 5 bases, with 11 bases of the junction left unmatched. The CDR3 nucleotides read TGTGCCAGCAGCCCCCCAAGGACAGGCAGGACCGGGGAGCTGTTTTTT. Its protein product is CASSPPRTGRTGELFF.

This clonotype was recorded at least ten times. The J gene is TRBJ2-7, the V gene TRBV4-2; tentative D call: TRBD1 (6 bases). The CDR3 loop spans 14 amino acids. Germline V gene data show CDR1 as LGHNA and CDR2 as YNFKEQ. Trimming pared 3 bases from V and 3 bases from J, leaving 12 bases between. CDR3 nucleotide sequence: TGTGCCAGCAGCCATACGACACAGGGCTACGAGCAGTACTTC. Translating it yields CASSHTTQGYEQYF.

To note about this clonotype: The junction does not match germline at one end; this may be a read error. This chain joins TRBV6-2 or TRBV6-3 and TRBJ1-1; no definite D call. The CDR3 has 17 amino acids. CDR1 MNHEY and CDR2 SVGEGT come from the germline V gene. CDR3 bases: TGTGTCAGCAGTTACGACCGGGCCCTAGTAAAGGGCACTGAAGCTTTCTTT. Protein product: CVSSYDRALVKGTEAFF.

This clonotype was seen more than once but under ten times. The J gene is TRBJ1-2, the V gene TRBV4-2, with D perhaps TRBD1 (6 bases). The V end was cut by 4 bases, the J end by 0 bases, with 18 bases between. CDR3 size: 17 residues. Germline values: CDR1 LGHNA, CDR2 YNFKEQ. The CDR3 reads CASSPYGRGTPNYGYTF. The CDR3 DNA is TGTGCCAGCAGCCCATATGGCAGGGGTACTCCTAACTATGGCTACACCTTC.

This clonotype was seen many times. The chain has TRBV29-1 and TRBJ2-3, with no clear D. This CDR3 contains 14 residues. Between the trimmed V and J ends, which lost 6 bases and 6 bases, there was a span of 19 bases. Germline CDR1 SQVTM, CDR2 ANQGSEA. The CDR3 loop reads CSVHADTGLDTQYF. The CDR3 coding sequence is TGCAGCGTACACGCGGATACCGGTTTGGATACGCAGTATTTT.

This clonotype was seen only a few times. The CDR3 bases are TGTGCCAGCAGCCCTGAGTGGGGCGAGGGCTATGGCTACACCTTC. As protein: CASSPEWGEGYGYTF. The chain has TRBV2 and TRBJ1-2, with a possible D match to TRBD1 (5 bases). This CDR3 region has 15 residues. V was shortened by 6 bases and J by 4 bases, with 18 bases between the two germline ends. The V gene's germline CDR1 is SNHLY and CDR2 FYNNEI.

This clonotype was counted at least ten times. The genes are TRBV6-6 and TRBJ2-1; 9 nucleotides match TRBD1. Germline-derived CDR1 and CDR2 are MNHNY and SVGAGI (reference sequence). J lost 4 bases, V lost 0 bases, and 4 bases had no gene match. The CDR3 has 16 residues. CDR3 residues: CASSYSWDRVYNEQFF. The CDR3 DNA sequence: TGTGCCAGCAGTTACTCCTGGGACAGGGTGTACAATGAGCAGTTCTTC.

This clonotype has ten or more counts. V is TRBV12-3 or TRBV12-4 and J is TRBJ1-4; tentatively, D is TRBD1 (5 bases). Trimming stripped 5 bases from V and 1 base from J, with 14 bases between. The CDR3 length is 16 residues. CDR3 DNA sequence: TGTGCCAGCAGTACCTGGGACGACCGAACTAATGAAAAACTGTTTTTT. This codes for CASSTWDDRTNEKLFF.

Ten or more counts support this clonotype. This chain joins TRBV4-1 and TRBJ2-3; D unclear. The CDR3 has 16 residues. The V gene's germline CDR1 is MGHRA and CDR2 YSYEKL. V was shortened by 0 bases and J by 2 bases, with 12 bases between the two germline ends. The CDR3 DNA sequence: TGCGCCAGCAGCCAAGATGACGGTGTAAACACAGATACGCAGTATTTT. It yields the protein CASSQDDGVNTDTQYF.